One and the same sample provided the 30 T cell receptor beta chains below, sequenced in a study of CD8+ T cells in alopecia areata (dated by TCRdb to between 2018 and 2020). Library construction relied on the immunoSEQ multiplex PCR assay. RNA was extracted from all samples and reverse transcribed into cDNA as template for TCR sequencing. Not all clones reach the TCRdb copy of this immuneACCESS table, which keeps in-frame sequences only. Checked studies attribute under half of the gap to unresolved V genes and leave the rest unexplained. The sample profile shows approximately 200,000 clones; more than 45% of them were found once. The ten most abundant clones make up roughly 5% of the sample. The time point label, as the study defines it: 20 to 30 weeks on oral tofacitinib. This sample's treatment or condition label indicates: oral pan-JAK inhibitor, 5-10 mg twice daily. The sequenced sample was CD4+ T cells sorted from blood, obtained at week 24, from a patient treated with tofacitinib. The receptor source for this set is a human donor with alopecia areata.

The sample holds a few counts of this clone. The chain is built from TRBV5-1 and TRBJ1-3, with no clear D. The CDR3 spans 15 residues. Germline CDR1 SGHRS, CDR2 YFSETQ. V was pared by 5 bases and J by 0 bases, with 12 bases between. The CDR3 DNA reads TGCGCCAGCAGGCCGGACGGATTCTCTGGAAACACCATATATTTT. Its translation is CASRPDGFSGNTIYF. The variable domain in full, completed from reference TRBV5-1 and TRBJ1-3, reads KAGVTQTPRYLIKTRGQQVTLSCSPISGHRSVSWYQQTPGQGLQFLFEYFSETQRNKGNFPGRFSGRQFSNSRSEMNVSTLELGDSALYLCASRPDGFSGNTIYFGEGSWLTVV.

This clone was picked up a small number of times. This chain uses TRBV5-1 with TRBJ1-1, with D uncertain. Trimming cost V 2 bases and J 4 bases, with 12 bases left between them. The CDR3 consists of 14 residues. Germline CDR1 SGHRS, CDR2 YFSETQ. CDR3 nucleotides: TGCGCCAGCAGCTTCTACAGTTTCGGCACTGAAGCTTTCTTT. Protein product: CASSFYSFGTEAFF.

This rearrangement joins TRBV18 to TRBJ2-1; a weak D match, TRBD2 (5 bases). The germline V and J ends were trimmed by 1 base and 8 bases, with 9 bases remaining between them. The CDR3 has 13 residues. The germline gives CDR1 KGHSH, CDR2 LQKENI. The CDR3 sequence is CASSPRQEDEQFF. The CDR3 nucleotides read TGTGCCAGCTCACCACGCCAGGAGGATGAGCAGTTCTTC.

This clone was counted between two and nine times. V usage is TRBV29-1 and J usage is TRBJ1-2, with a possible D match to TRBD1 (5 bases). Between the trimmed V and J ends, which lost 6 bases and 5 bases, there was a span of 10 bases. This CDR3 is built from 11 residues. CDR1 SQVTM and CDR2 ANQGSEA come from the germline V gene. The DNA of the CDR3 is TGCAGCGTGGATGGACAATATGGCTACACCTTC. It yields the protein CSVDGQYGYTF. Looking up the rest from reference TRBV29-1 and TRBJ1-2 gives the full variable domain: SAVISQKPSRDICQRGTSLTIQCQVDSQVTMMFWYRQQPGQSLTLIATANQGSEATYESGFVIDKFPISRPNLTFSTLTVSNMSPEDSSIYLCSVDGQYGYTFGSGTRLTVV.

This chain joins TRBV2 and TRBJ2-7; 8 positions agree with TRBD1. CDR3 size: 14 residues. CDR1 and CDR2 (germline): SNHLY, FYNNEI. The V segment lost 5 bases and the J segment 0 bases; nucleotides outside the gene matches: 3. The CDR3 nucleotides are TGTGCCAGCAGTCGGGACAGGACCTCCTACGAGCAGTACTTC. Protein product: CASSRDRTSYEQYF.

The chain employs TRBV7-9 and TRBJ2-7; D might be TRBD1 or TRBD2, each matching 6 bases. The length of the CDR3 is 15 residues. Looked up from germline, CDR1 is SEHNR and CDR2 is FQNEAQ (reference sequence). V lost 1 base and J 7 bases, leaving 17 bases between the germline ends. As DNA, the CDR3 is TGTGCCAGCAGCTTAGGGGGCCGGGGGCCCTTGGAGCAGTACTTC. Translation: CASSLGGRGPLEQYF.

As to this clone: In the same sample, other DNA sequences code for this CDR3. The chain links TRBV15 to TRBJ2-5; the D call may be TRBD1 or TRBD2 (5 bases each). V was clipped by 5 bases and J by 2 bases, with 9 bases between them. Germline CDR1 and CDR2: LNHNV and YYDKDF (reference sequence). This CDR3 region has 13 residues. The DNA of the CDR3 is TGTGCCACCAGCCGGGACCGTCAAGAGACCCAGTACTTC. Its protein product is CATSRDRQETQYF. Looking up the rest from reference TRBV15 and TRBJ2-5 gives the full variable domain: DAMVIQNPRYQVTQFGKPVTLSCSQTLNHNVMYWYQQKSSQAPKLLFHYYDKDFNNEADTPDNFQSRRPNTSFCFLDIRSPGLGDTAMYLCATSRDRQETQYFGPGTRLLVL.

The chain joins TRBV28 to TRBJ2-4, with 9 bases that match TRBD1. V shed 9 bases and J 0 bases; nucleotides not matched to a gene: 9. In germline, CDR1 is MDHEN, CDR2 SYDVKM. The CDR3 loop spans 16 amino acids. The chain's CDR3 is CASNVQGAGAKNIQYF. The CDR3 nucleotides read TGTGCCAGTAATGTACAGGGGGCTGGAGCCAAAAACATTCAGTACTTC.

The DNA of the CDR3 is TGTGCCTGGAGGGTGGGGGCCAACGTCCTGACTTTC. Amino acid sequence: CAWRVGANVLTF. The rearrangement joins TRBV30 to TRBJ2-6; D unclear. Germline V gene lookup returns CDR1 GTSNPN and CDR2 SVGIG (reference sequence). CDR3 size: 12 residues. Trimming cost V 3 bases and J 4 bases, with 4 bases left between them.

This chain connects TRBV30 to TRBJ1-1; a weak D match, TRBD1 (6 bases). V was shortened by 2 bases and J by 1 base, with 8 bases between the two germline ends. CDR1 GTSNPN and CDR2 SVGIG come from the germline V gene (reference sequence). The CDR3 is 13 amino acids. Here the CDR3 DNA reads TGTGCCTGGAGTAACAGGGAGAACACTGAAGCTTTCTTT. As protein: CAWSNRENTEAFF.

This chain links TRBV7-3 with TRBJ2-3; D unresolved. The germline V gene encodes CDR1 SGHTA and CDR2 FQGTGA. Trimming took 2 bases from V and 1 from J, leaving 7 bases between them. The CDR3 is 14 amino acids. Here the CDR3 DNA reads TGTGCCAGCAGCTTAGGTAGTGGCACAGATACGCAGTATTTT. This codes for CASSLGSGTDTQYF.

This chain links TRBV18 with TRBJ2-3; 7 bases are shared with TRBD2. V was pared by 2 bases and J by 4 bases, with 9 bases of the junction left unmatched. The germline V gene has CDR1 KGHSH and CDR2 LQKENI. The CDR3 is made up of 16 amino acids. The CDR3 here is CASSPILPGRADTQYF. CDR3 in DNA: TGTGCCAGCTCACCAATTCTCCCGGGGAGGGCAGATACGCAGTATTTT. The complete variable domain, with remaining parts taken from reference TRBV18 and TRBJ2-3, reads NAGVMQNPRHLVRRRGQEARLRCSPMKGHSHVYWYRQLPEEGLKFMVYLQKENIIDESGMPKERFSAEFPKEGPSILRIQQVVRGDSAAYFCASSPILPGRADTQYFGPGTRLTVL.

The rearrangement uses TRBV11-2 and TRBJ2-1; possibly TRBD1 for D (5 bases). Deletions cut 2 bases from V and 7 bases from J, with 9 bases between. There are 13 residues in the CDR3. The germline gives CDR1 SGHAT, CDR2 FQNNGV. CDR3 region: CASSLWGPNEQFF. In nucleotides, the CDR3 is TGTGCCAGCAGCTTATGGGGCCCTAATGAGCAGTTCTTC.

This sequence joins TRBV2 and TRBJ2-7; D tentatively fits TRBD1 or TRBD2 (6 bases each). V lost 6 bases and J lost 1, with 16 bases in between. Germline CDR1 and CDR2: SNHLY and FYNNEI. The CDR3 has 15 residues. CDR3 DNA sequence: TGTGCCAGCAGCCCGGAGGGGGAAGGATCCTACGAGCAGTACTTC. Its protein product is CASSPEGEGSYEQYF.

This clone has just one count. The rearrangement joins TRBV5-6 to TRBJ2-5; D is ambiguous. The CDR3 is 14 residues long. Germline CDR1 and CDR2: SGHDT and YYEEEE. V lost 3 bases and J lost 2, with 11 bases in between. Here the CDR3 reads CASSSSAIQETQYF. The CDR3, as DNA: TGTGCCAGCAGCTCCTCAGCGATACAAGAGACCCAGTACTTC.

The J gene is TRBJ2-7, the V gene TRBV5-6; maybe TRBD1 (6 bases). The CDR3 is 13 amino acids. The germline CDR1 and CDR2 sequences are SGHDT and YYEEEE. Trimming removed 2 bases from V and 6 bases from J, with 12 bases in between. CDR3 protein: CASSLYEDSEQYF. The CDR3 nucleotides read TGTGCCAGCAGCTTATACGAGGACAGCGAGCAGTACTTC.

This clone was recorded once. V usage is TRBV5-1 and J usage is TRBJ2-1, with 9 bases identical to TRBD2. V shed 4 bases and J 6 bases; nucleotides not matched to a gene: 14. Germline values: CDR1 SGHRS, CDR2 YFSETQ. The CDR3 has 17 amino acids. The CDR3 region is CASSERLAVDVGNEQFF. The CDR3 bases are TGCGCCAGCAGCGAAAGACTAGCGGTCGACGTCGGCAATGAGCAGTTCTTC.

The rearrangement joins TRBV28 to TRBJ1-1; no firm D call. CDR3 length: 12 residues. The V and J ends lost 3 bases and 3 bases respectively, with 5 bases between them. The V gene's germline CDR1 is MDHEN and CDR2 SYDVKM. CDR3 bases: TGTGCCAGCAGTTTGTTGGACACTGAAGCTTTCTTT. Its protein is CASSLLDTEAFF.

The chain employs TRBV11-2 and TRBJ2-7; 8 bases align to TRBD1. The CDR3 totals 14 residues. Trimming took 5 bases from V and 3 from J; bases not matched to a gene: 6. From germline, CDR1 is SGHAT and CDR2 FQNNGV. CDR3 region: CASSVRTGYYEQYF. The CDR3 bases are TGTGCCAGCAGCGTCAGGACAGGGTACTACGAGCAGTACTTC.

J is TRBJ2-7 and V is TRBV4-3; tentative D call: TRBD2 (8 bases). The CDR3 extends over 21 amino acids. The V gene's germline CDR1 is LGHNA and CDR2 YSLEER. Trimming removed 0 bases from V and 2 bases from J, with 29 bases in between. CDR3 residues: CASSQDRGDELAVQGAYEQYF. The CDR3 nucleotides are TGCGCCAGCAGCCAAGACAGGGGTGATGAACTAGCGGTTCAGGGGGCCTACGAGCAGTACTTC.

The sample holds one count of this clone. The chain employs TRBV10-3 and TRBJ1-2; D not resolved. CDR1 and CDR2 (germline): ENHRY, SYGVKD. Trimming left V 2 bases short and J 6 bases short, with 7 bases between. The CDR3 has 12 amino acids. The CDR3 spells CAISELHDGYTF. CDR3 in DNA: TGTGCCATCAGTGAGCTTCACGATGGCTACACCTTC.

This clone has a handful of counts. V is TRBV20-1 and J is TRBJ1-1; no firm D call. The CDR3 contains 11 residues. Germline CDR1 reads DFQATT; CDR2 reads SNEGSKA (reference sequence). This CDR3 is CSGRLGGEAFF. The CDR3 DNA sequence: TGCAGCGGACGCCTCGGAGGTGAAGCTTTCTTT.

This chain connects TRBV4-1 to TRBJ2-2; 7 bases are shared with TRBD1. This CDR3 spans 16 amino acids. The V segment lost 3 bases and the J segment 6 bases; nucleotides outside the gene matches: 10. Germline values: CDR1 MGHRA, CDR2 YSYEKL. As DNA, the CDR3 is TGCGCCAGCAGCCAGAGGGGGCAGGACGTCTCCGGGGAGCTGTTTTTT. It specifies CASSQRGQDVSGELFF.

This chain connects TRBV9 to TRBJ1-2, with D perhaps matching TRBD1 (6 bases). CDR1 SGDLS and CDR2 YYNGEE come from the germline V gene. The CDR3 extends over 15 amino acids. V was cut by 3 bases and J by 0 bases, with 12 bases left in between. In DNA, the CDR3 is TGTGCCAGCAGCGGTAAACAGGGAGCTAACTATGGCTACACCTTC. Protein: CASSGKQGANYGYTF.

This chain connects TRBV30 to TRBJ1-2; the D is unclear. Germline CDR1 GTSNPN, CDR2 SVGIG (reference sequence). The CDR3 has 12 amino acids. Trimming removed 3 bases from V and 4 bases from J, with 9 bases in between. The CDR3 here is CAWRAFTYGYTF. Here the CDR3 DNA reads TGTGCCTGGAGGGCTTTTACCTATGGCTACACCTTC. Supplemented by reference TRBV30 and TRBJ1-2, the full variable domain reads SQTIHQWPATLVQPVGSPLSLECTVEGTSNPNLYWYRQAAGRGLQLLFYSVGIGQISSEVPQNLSASRPQDRQFILSSKKLLLSDSGFYLCAWRAFTYGYTFGSGTRLTVV.

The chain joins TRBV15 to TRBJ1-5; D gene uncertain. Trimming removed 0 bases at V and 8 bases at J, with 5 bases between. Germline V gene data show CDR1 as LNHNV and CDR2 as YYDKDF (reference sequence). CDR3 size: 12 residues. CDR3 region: CATSRDAEPQHF. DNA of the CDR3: TGTGCCACCAGCAGAGATGCTGAGCCCCAGCATTTT.

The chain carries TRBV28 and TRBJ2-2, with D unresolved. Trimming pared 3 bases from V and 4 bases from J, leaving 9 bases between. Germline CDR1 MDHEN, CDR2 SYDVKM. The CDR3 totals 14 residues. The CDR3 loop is CASSFASLTGELFF. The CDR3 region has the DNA TGTGCCAGCAGTTTCGCCAGCCTCACCGGGGAGCTGTTTTTT.

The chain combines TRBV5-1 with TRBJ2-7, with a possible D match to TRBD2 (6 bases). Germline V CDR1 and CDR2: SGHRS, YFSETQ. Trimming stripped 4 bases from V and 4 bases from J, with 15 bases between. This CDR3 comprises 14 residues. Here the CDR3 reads CASSRDGSKYEQYF. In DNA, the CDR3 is TGCGCCAGCAGCAGGGACGGGAGTAAATACGAGCAGTACTTC.

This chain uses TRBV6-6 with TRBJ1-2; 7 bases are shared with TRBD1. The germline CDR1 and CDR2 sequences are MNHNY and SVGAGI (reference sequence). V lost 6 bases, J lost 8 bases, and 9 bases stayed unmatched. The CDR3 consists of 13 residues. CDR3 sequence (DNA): TGTGCCAGCAGGCCACAGGGGACGCCCGGCTACACCTTC. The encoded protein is CASRPQGTPGYTF.

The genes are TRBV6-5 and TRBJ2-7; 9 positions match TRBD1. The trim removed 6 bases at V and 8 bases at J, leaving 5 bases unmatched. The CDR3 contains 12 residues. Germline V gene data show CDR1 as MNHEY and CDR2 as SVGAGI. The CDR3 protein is CASSLDRGQQYF. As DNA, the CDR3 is TGTGCCAGCAGCTTGGACAGGGGTCAGCAGTACTTC.